Below are 9 T cell receptor beta chains sequenced from a single sample in a study of blood T cell repertoires in COVID-19 (TCRdb year 2020). Receptor libraries were prepared by the immunoSEQ multiplex PCR assay. The table comes from immuneACCESS by way of TCRdb, which keeps in-frame sequences with V and J called. Part of the clones is missing from these tables; in studies checked, under half for an unresolved V gene and the rest for unknown reasons. In this sample the table shows about 250,000 clones, around 89% of which occur a single time. Clones ranked in the top ten supply over 7.5% of the sample. Specimen: PBMCs or T cells enriched from blood (not recorded which). These receptors originate from a man aged 35-49 years who had recovered from COVID-19.

This chain links TRBV7-2 with TRBJ2-7; 8 nucleotides align to TRBD1. Germline assignment: CDR1 SGHTA and CDR2 FQGNSA. Germline trimming cut 5 bases from V and 3 bases from J; bases unmatched to any gene: 15. This CDR3 has 17 residues. CDR3 protein: CASSGQGGLAPLYEQYF. The CDR3 DNA sequence: TGTGCCAGCAGCGGACAGGGTGGGTTAGCGCCTCTCTACGAGCAGTACTTC.

The chain has TRBV29-1 and TRBJ2-1; TRBD1 is a possible D gene (6 bases). Germline V CDR1 and CDR2: SQVTM, ANQGSEA. The CDR3 runs to 19 residues. V dropped 1 base and J dropped 1 base, with 23 bases sitting between them. CDR3 sequence: CSVEGNRDKVLRSYNEQFF. The CDR3 nucleotides are TGCAGCGTTGAAGGTAACAGGGATAAGGTACTTAGATCCTACAATGAGCAGTTCTTC.

V gene TRBV11-1 combines with J gene TRBJ2-1; 8 bases match TRBD2. Looked up from germline, CDR1 is SGHAT and CDR2 is FQDESV (reference sequence). The trim removed 0 bases at V and 1 base at J, leaving 5 bases unmatched. This CDR3 comprises 17 residues. The CDR3: CASSLARAGGSYNEQFF. The CDR3 region has the DNA TGTGCCAGCAGCTTAGCGCGGGCGGGGGGATCCTACAATGAGCAGTTCTTC.

This sequence joins TRBV7-9 and TRBJ2-7; no firm D call. V lost 5 bases and J lost 2, with 4 bases in between. The CDR3 length is 11 residues. Germline CDR1 is SEHNR and CDR2 is FQNEAQ (reference sequence). The CDR3: CASSPAYEQYF. DNA of the CDR3: TGTGCCAGCAGCCCAGCCTACGAGCAGTACTTC.

The J gene is TRBJ2-1, the V gene TRBV15; no clear D. Per germline, CDR1 LNHNV and CDR2 YYDKDF (reference sequence). V lost 6 bases and J 0 bases, leaving 9 bases between the germline ends. The CDR3 consists of 14 residues. The chain's CDR3 is CATSTASSYNEQFF. CDR3 nucleotides: TGTGCCACCAGTACAGCAAGCTCCTACAATGAGCAGTTCTTC.

This clone came up once. The genes are TRBV7-6 and TRBJ1-1; no reliable D call. Trimming removed 4 bases at V and 0 bases at J, with 12 bases between. The germline V gene has CDR1 SGHVS and CDR2 FNYEAQ. The CDR3 totals 15 residues. The CDR3 here is CASSSQRGLNTEAFF. CDR3 nucleotide sequence: TGTGCCAGCAGCTCCCAACGGGGATTGAACACTGAAGCTTTCTTT.

The rearrangement links TRBV5-1 to TRBJ2-1, with a possible D match to TRBD1 (5 bases). CDR3 length: 13 residues. V was clipped by 7 bases and J by 4 bases, with 12 bases between them. Germline CDR1 SGHRS, CDR2 YFSETQ. CDR3 sequence reads: CASGLGAYNEQFF. The DNA of the CDR3 is TGCGCCAGCGGCCTAGGGGCTTACAATGAGCAGTTCTTC.

The genes are TRBV3-1 (or the pseudogene TRBV3-2) and TRBJ1-6; D gene uncertain. V was cut by 6 bases and J by 4 bases, with 7 bases left in between. The germline V gene encodes CDR1 LGHDT and CDR2 YNNKEL (reference sequence). The CDR3 spans 13 residues. The chain's CDR3 is CASRSGYNSPLHF. CDR3 bases: TGTGCCAGCAGATCGGGGTATAATTCACCCCTCCACTTT.

This clone was detected once. Other DNA sequences within the sample encode an identical CDR3. This rearrangement joins TRBV12-3 or TRBV12-4 to TRBJ2-3; D gene unclear. V was pared by 6 bases and J by 0 bases, with 4 bases between. The CDR3 sequence is 12 residues long. The CDR3 here is CASSPSTDTQYF. CDR3 in DNA: TGTGCCAGCAGCCCTAGCACAGATACGCAGTATTTT.